A selection of T cell receptor beta chains follows, all from one sample in a study of shared clonotypes between healthy human individuals. TCRdb's table, derived via immunoSEQ multiplex PCR, lists solely in-frame clones and lacks some. Seen here are over 850,000 clones, around 78% observed once, and the top ten hold more than 0.45%. The material sequenced was memory CD4+ T cells from PBMCs. These receptor sequences come from a man younger than 35 in good health. Some clones in this sample may be carry-over from other donors' samples. Each CDR3 is given with its conserved first and last residue. The D gene is left open where the match is weak. Clone size is stated in some rows and not others, as once, few, many or a class when expanded.

j_gene: TRBJ2-1
d_gene: TRBD1
v_gene: TRBV5-1
abundance: once
CDR3aa: CASGQGAAYNEQFF
CDR3nt: TGCGCCAGCGGGCAGGGGGCCGCCTACAATGAGCAGTTCTTC

j_gene: TRBJ2-7
d_gene: .
v_gene: TRBV7-9
abundance: .
CDR3aa: CASSQGFGIHYEQYF
CDR3nt: TGTGCCAGCAGCCAAGGATTTGGCATACACTACGAGCAGTACTTC

j_gene: TRBJ2-7
d_gene: TRBD2
v_gene: TRBV9
abundance: .
CDR3aa: CASSVATAGGWTPAYPYEQYF
CDR3nt: TGTGCCAGCAGCGTAGCTACTGCGGGGGGGTGGACCCCAGCCTATCCCTACGAGCAGTACTTC

j_gene: TRBJ1-1
d_gene: TRBD1
v_gene: TRBV29-1
abundance: few
CDR3aa: CSVAGQGNTEAFF
CDR3nt: TGCAGCGTCGCGGGACAGGGGAACACTGAAGCTTTCTTT

j_gene: TRBJ2-1
d_gene: .
v_gene: TRBV7-8
abundance: .
CDR3aa: CASSSPSSGYNEQFF
CDR3nt: TGTGCCAGCAGCTCCCCGAGTAGCGGCTACAATGAGCAGTTCTTC

j_gene: TRBJ2-7
d_gene: .
v_gene: TRBV28
abundance: .
CDR3aa: CASKGQIASYEQYF
CDR3nt: TGTGCCAGCAAGGGGCAGATTGCCTCCTACGAGCAGTACTTC

j_gene: TRBJ2-7
d_gene: TRBD2
v_gene: TRBV4-3
abundance: .
CDR3aa: CASSQDSAGGYEQYF
CDR3nt: TGCGCCAGCAGCCAAGATTCAGCGGGAGGGTACGAGCAGTACTTC

j_gene: TRBJ2-3
d_gene: .
v_gene: TRBV6-1
abundance: .
CDR3aa: CASSDGLVDTDTQYF
CDR3nt: TGTGCCAGCAGTGATGGGTTGGTGGACACAGATACGCAGTATTTT

j_gene: TRBJ1-6
d_gene: .
v_gene: TRBV28
abundance: few
CDR3aa: CASSLVYSPLHF
CDR3nt: TGTGCCAGCAGTTTGGTGTATTCACCCCTCCACTTT

j_gene: TRBJ2-7
d_gene: TRBD1
v_gene: TRBV5-4
abundance: .
CDR3aa: CASSLALMGQSSYEQYF
CDR3nt: TGTGCCAGCAGCTTGGCTCTGATGGGACAGAGCTCCTACGAGCAGTACTTC

j_gene: TRBJ1-4
d_gene: .
v_gene: TRBV7-2
abundance: once
CDR3aa: CASSFTGGEKLFF
CDR3nt: TGTGCCAGCAGCTTCACCGGGGGGGAAAAACTGTTTTTT

j_gene: TRBJ2-5
d_gene: .
v_gene: TRBV6-1
abundance: .
CDR3aa: CASRLLQRQETQYF
CDR3nt: TGTGCCAGCCGCCTGTTACAGCGGCAAGAGACCCAGTACTTC

j_gene: TRBJ1-1
d_gene: TRBD1
v_gene: TRBV29-1
abundance: few
CDR3aa: CSGQGQGNTEAFF
CDR3nt: TGCAGCGGACAGGGGCAGGGTAACACTGAAGCTTTCTTT

j_gene: TRBJ2-7
d_gene: .
v_gene: TRBV6-1
abundance: .
CDR3aa: CASSAGYEQYF
CDR3nt: TGTGCCAGCAGTGCCGGTTACGAGCAGTACTTC

j_gene: TRBJ2-1
d_gene: .
v_gene: TRBV5-1
abundance: .
CDR3aa: CASSLNSFTYSVDGEQFF
CDR3nt: TGCGCCAGCAGCTTGAATAGTTTTACGTATTCGGTCGACGGTGAGCAGTTCTTC

j_gene: TRBJ1-4
d_gene: TRBD1
v_gene: TRBV6-6
abundance: .
CDR3aa: CASSLWDRAEKLFF
CDR3nt: TGTGCCAGCAGTTTGTGGGACAGGGCCGAAAAACTGTTTTTT

j_gene: TRBJ1-5
d_gene: .
v_gene: TRBV10-3
abundance: .
CDR3aa: CAITFRGHQPQHF
CDR3nt: TGTGCCATCACTTTTCGCGGTCATCAGCCCCAGCATTTT

j_gene: TRBJ2-3
d_gene: TRBD1
v_gene: TRBV7-9
abundance: .
CDR3aa: CASSFQGQGTDTQYF
CDR3nt: TGTGCCAGCAGCTTCCAAGGACAGGGAACAGATACGCAGTATTTT

j_gene: TRBJ2-5
d_gene: .
v_gene: TRBV20-1
abundance: .
CDR3aa: CSAYKWETQYF
CDR3nt: TGCAGTGCGTACAAGTGGGAGACCCAGTACTTC

j_gene: TRBJ2-5
d_gene: TRBD2
v_gene: TRBV7-9
abundance: .
CDR3aa: CASSLPLAGLPETQYF
CDR3nt: TGTGCCAGCAGCCTCCCCCTAGCGGGACTGCCGGAGACCCAGTACTTC

j_gene: TRBJ2-1
d_gene: .
v_gene: TRBV11-2
abundance: .
CDR3aa: CASSLSRGNYNEQFF
CDR3nt: TGTGCCAGCAGCTTATCCCGGGGTAACTACAATGAGCAGTTCTTC

j_gene: TRBJ2-1
d_gene: .
v_gene: TRBV12-2
abundance: .
CDR3aa: CASRLEAGCGEQFF
CDR3nt: TGTGCAAGTCGCTTAGAAGCAGGGTGTGGTGAGCAGTTCTTC

j_gene: TRBJ1-5
d_gene: .
v_gene: TRBV5-8
abundance: .
CDR3aa: CASSLQAGQGQPQHF
CDR3nt: TGTGCCAGCAGCCTTCAGGCTGGTCAGGGGCAGCCCCAGCATTTT

j_gene: TRBJ1-5
d_gene: .
v_gene: TRBV2
abundance: .
CDR3aa: CASSVYGLDQPQHF
CDR3nt: TGTGCCAGCAGTGTCTACGGGTTGGATCAGCCCCAGCATTTT

j_gene: TRBJ2-3
d_gene: .
v_gene: TRBV28
abundance: .
CDR3aa: CASKSRSGTQYF
CDR3nt: TGTGCCAGTAAATCAAGATCAGGTACGCAGTATTTT

j_gene: TRBJ1-2
d_gene: .
v_gene: TRBV30
abundance: .
CDR3aa: CAWVHSRGNGYTF
CDR3nt: TGTGCCTGGGTACACAGTCGGGGGAACGGCTACACCTTC

j_gene: TRBJ2-5
d_gene: TRBD1
v_gene: TRBV7-2
abundance: once
CDR3aa: CASSPRTGSQETQYF
CDR3nt: TGTGCCAGCAGCCCCCGGACAGGATCACAAGAGACCCAGTACTTC

j_gene: TRBJ2-1
d_gene: .
v_gene: TRBV7-9
abundance: once
CDR3aa: CASSSQPGLTYNEQFF
CDR3nt: TGTGCCAGCAGCTCTCAGCCGGGACTTACCTACAATGAGCAGTTCTTC